The 30 T cell receptor beta chains reported below all come from one sample, sequenced in a study of persistence of HIV-infected CD4 T cells. This was the immunoSEQ version 4 assay in survey mode. The table came from immunoSEQ multiplex PCR; TCRdb's copy has only in-frame clones and leaves some out. Of tens of thousands of clones in the sample, about 80% are singletons; the top ten hold about 3%. Cells were stimulated with CMV-infected fibroblast lysates at 10 ug/mL. Sorted nonresponding memory CD4+ T cells were CD40L-negative, CD69-negative, CD45RO-high. Which antigens these TCRs recognize remains unknown. Sequenced here: CD4+ T cells sorted from PBMCs after 18-hour stimulation, sampled from a patient who received antiretroviral therapy. These receptors all come from an adult man with HIV who was CMV-seropositive.

The J gene is TRBJ2-3, the V gene TRBV7-2; D ambiguous. This CDR3 has 14 residues. The ends were cut back, 4 bases at V and 4 bases at J, with 12 bases in the middle. From germline, CDR1 is SGHTA and CDR2 FQGNSA. CDR3 protein: CASSSQGGPDTQYF. The CDR3 bases are TGTGCCAGCAGCTCGCAAGGCGGCCCAGATACGCAGTATTTT.

This clone was found a few times. The V and J genes are TRBV11-1 and TRBJ2-2; D remains unclear. CDR3 length: 15 residues. V was shortened by 2 bases and J by 3 bases, with 10 bases between the two germline ends. CDR1 is SGHAT and CDR2 is FQDESV in the germline V gene (reference sequence). The CDR3 nucleotides read TGTGCCAGCAGCTTAAGCAGGTGGGACACCGGGGAGCTGTTTTTT. Residues: CASSLSRWDTGELFF.

The chain joins TRBV5-1 to TRBJ2-2; no reliable D call. Trimming pared 6 bases from V and 0 bases from J, leaving 6 bases between. The CDR3 loop spans 13 amino acids. The germline CDR1 and CDR2 sequences are SGHRS and YFSETQ. CDR3 loop: CASKLSNTGELFF. The CDR3 nucleotides are TGCGCCAGCAAACTGTCGAACACCGGGGAGCTGTTTTTT. Supplemented by reference TRBV5-1 and TRBJ2-2, the full variable domain reads KAGVTQTPRYLIKTRGQQVTLSCSPISGHRSVSWYQQTPGQGLQFLFEYFSETQRNKGNFPGRFSGRQFSNSRSEMNVSTLELGDSALYLCASKLSNTGELFFGEGSRLTVL.

This clone was observed a handful of times. The genes are TRBV5-1 and TRBJ1-5; D unresolved. CDR3 size: 15 residues. V was pared by 0 bases and J by 2 bases, with 9 bases between. Germline V gives CDR1 SGHRS, CDR2 YFSETQ. CDR3 DNA: TGCGCCAGCAGCTTGGATGGGTTGGGCAATCAGCCCCAGCATTTT. This translates into CASSLDGLGNQPQHF. Full variable domain (remainder filled in from reference TRBV5-1 and TRBJ1-5): KAGVTQTPRYLIKTRGQQVTLSCSPISGHRSVSWYQQTPGQGLQFLFEYFSETQRNKGNFPGRFSGRQFSNSRSEMNVSTLELGDSALYLCASSLDGLGNQPQHFGDGTRLSIL.

The chain carries TRBV2 and TRBJ1-2, with unresolved D. V lost 3 bases, J lost 2 bases, and 7 bases lay in between. The CDR3 loop spans 13 amino acids. Germline V gene data show CDR1 as SNHLY and CDR2 as FYNNEI. This CDR3 is CASSDNGNYGYTF. The DNA of the CDR3 is TGTGCCAGCAGTGATAACGGCAACTATGGCTACACCTTC.

CDR3: CASSRTSGGVWQETQYF. The CDR3 bases are TGTGCCAGCAGCCGCACTAGCGGGGGGGTTTGGCAAGAGACCCAGTACTTC. The chain links TRBV11-3 to TRBJ2-5; TRBD2 matches at 13 bases. The trim removed 5 bases at V and 2 bases at J, leaving 8 bases unmatched. Looked up from germline, CDR1 is SGHNT and CDR2 is YENEEA. This CDR3 region has 17 residues.

V is TRBV12-3 or TRBV12-4 and J is TRBJ1-5, with a weak D call TRBD1 (5 bases). V lost 5 bases to trimming and J lost 7 bases, with 9 bases between them. CDR3 length equals 12 residues. The CDR3 DNA sequence: TGTGCCAGCAGTATCGGGACCCAGCCCCAGCATTTT. Encoded protein: CASSIGTQPQHF.

The chain uses TRBV7-6 and TRBJ2-1; 14 bases map to TRBD2. Germline loops: CDR1 SGHVS, CDR2 FNYEAQ. The trim removed 3 bases at V and 7 bases at J, leaving 2 bases unmatched. The CDR3 runs to 15 residues. The CDR3 DNA is TGTGCCAGCAGCTTCGGACTAGCGGGGGGAAATGAGCAGTTCTTC. Encoded protein: CASSFGLAGGNEQFF.

The sample holds a few counts of this clone. This chain joins TRBV20-1 and TRBJ1-2, with D unresolved. Trimming left V 6 bases short and J 6 bases short, with 11 bases between. In germline, CDR1 is DFQATT, CDR2 SNEGSKA (reference sequence). The CDR3 runs 11 residues. CDR3 loop: CSAPLQHGYTF. The CDR3 DNA follows: TGCAGTGCCCCGTTACAGCATGGCTACACCTTC.

V usage is TRBV29-1 and J usage is TRBJ2-3; no reliable D call. Germline V CDR1 and CDR2: SQVTM, ANQGSEA. Trimming removed 7 bases from V and 7 bases from J, with 15 bases in between. CDR3 length: 12 amino acids. The CDR3 coding sequence is TGCAGCGCCTCGGATTTATTTAATACGCAGTATTTT. Protein: CSASDLFNTQYF.

This clone was counted a few times. The same CDR3 arises from other DNA sequences in this sample as well. The V gene is TRBV18, the J gene TRBJ1-5; D is unclear. This CDR3 comprises 13 residues. With 1 base removed from V and 4 bases from J, the gap between germline ends came to 5 bases. Germline V CDR1 and CDR2: KGHSH, LQKENI. CDR3 DNA: TGTGCCAGCTCACCACAGGGAAATCAGCCCCAGCATTTT. It specifies CASSPQGNQPQHF. Using reference TRBV18 and TRBJ1-5 for the parts outside the CDR3, the full variable domain is NAGVMQNPRHLVRRRGQEARLRCSPMKGHSHVYWYRQLPEEGLKFMVYLQKENIIDESGMPKERFSAEFPKEGPSILRIQQVVRGDSAAYFCASSPQGNQPQHFGDGTRLSIL.

This chain joins TRBV3-1 (or the pseudogene TRBV3-2) and TRBJ2-1; tentative D call: TRBD1 (5 bases). V was clipped by 0 bases and J by 3 bases, with 9 bases between them. CDR1 and CDR2 from the germline V gene are LGHDT and YNNKEL (reference sequence). The CDR3 is made up of 15 amino acids. CDR3 amino acids: CASSQDTGNYNEQFF. The CDR3 region has the DNA TGTGCCAGCAGCCAAGATACAGGAAACTACAATGAGCAGTTCTTC.

CDR3: CASSLVGVSGNTIYF. CDR3 in DNA: TGTGCCAGCAGCTTAGTTGGGGTCTCTGGAAACACCATATATTTT. The rearrangement links TRBV7-6 to TRBJ1-3; D not certain. CDR1 is SGHVS and CDR2 is FNYEAQ in the germline V gene. Trimming shortened V by 1 base and J by 0 bases, and 7 bases separated the two germline ends. The CDR3 length is 15 residues.

The J gene is TRBJ1-5, the V gene TRBV24-1; TRBD1 might be the D (6 bases). The CDR3 spans 13 residues. The V gene lost 10 bases and the J gene lost 7 bases, with 16 bases spanning the gap. Germline V gene lookup returns CDR1 KGHDR and CDR2 SFDVKD. CDR3 bases: TGTGCCACACAAGGGGGAAGAGAACAGCCCCAGCATTTT. Its protein is CATQGGREQPQHF.

V gene TRBV14 combines with J gene TRBJ1-2; tentative D call: TRBD1 (5 bases). The CDR3 length is 14 residues. Germline CDR1 is SGHDN and CDR2 is FVKESK. The V end lost 1 base, the J end lost 3 bases, and 9 bases lay between the germline ends. CDR3 residues: CASSQGGTDYGYTF. The DNA for the CDR3 is TGTGCCAGCAGCCAAGGAGGGACGGACTATGGCTACACCTTC.

The sample holds one count of this clone. The J gene is TRBJ2-2, the V gene TRBV24-1; unclear D gene. The CDR3 is made up of 16 amino acids. The germline V and J ends were trimmed by 12 bases and 3 bases, with 22 bases remaining between them. Germline V CDR1 and CDR2: KGHDR, SFDVKD. DNA of the CDR3: TGTGCCGCCACGTTGACGGTAAGGCCCGACACCGGGGAGCTGTTTTTT. Translation gives CAATLTVRPDTGELFF.

This chain uses TRBV11-1 with TRBJ1-4; 8 bases map to TRBD1. The junction had 9 bases not matched to a gene; V was cut back by 5 bases and J by 7 bases. Germline assignment: CDR1 SGHAT and CDR2 FQDESV (reference sequence). There are 15 residues in the CDR3. CDR3 sequence: CASSTAGGAREKLFF. Written as DNA, the CDR3 is TGTGCCAGCAGCACGGCAGGGGGCGCACGTGAAAAACTGTTTTTT.

The rearrangement joins TRBV30 to TRBJ2-7, with D maybe TRBD2 (7 bases). Deletions cut 1 base from V and 7 bases from J, with 20 bases between. Germline CDR1 reads GTSNPN; CDR2 reads SVGIG (reference sequence). This CDR3 has 15 residues. The DNA of the CDR3 is TGTGCCTGGAGTGGAGGGAGGGGGAGGTTAAAAGAGCAGTACTTC. It yields the protein CAWSGGRGRLKEQYF.

The sample holds one count of this clone. The chain combines TRBV11-3 with TRBJ2-1; 10 bases are a match to TRBD2. Germline V gene lookup returns CDR1 SGHNT and CDR2 YENEEA. J lost 4 bases, V lost 1 base, and 7 bases had no gene match. The CDR3 is made up of 17 amino acids. The CDR3: CASSLGTSGQTYNEQFF. The CDR3 nucleotides read TGTGCCAGCAGCTTAGGGACTAGCGGCCAGACTTACAATGAGCAGTTCTTC.

The V gene is TRBV21-1, the J gene TRBJ1-1. TRBV21-1 is annotated as a pseudogene. The CDR3 has 13 residues. The CDR3 sequence is CASSKDLGEGAFF. The CDR3 DNA reads TGTGCCAGCAGCAAAGATTTAGGGGAGGGCGCTTTCTTT.

The chain combines TRBV30 with TRBJ2-5; D may be TRBD2 (6 bases). The CDR3 has 12 amino acids. Trimming shortened V by 0 bases and J by 9 bases, and 11 bases separated the two germline ends. Per the germline V gene, CDR1 is GTSNPN and CDR2 is SVGIG (reference sequence). The CDR3 bases are TGTGCCTGGAGTGTAACCGCGGGGCCCCAGTACTTC. Its protein product is CAWSVTAGPQYF. Filled out from reference TRBV30 and TRBJ2-5, the complete variable domain reads SQTIHQWPATLVQPVGSPLSLECTVEGTSNPNLYWYRQAAGRGLQLLFYSVGIGQISSEVPQNLSASRPQDRQFILSSKKLLLSDSGFYLCAWSVTAGPQYFGPGTRLLVL.

J is TRBJ1-2 and V is TRBV9, with D perhaps matching TRBD1 (5 bases). V lost 3 bases, J lost 2 bases, and 11 bases lay in between. The CDR3 is made up of 14 amino acids. Germline lookup yields CDR1 SGDLS and CDR2 YYNGEE. CDR3 region: CASSAPGGNYGYTF. CDR3 nucleotides: TGTGCCAGCAGCGCCCCCGGGGGGAACTATGGCTACACCTTC.

The rearrangement uses TRBV13 and TRBJ1-1; 8 positions agree with TRBD1. Germline values: CDR1 PRHDT, CDR2 FYEKMQ (reference sequence). The CDR3 spans 15 residues. The V segment lost 3 bases and the J segment 6 bases; nucleotides outside the gene matches: 9. The CDR3 DNA reads TGTGCCAGCAGCTTCGCCGGCAGGGGGCTCGCTGAAGCTTTCTTT. Protein sequence: CASSFAGRGLAEAFF.

The genes are TRBV2 and TRBJ2-6, with unresolved D. The CDR3 consists of 15 residues. CDR1 is SNHLY and CDR2 is FYNNEI in the germline V gene. V gave up 6 bases and J gave up 0 bases, with 9 bases separating them. CDR3 DNA: TGTGCCAGCAGGGCATATAACTCTGGGGCCAACGTCCTGACTTTC. Translation: CASRAYNSGANVLTF.

The CDR3 nucleotides are TGTGCCACGCGGGACGGACCGCACGAGCAGTACTTC. This encodes CATRDGPHEQYF. V is TRBV10-3 and J is TRBJ2-7; weak D call: TRBD2 (6 bases). The CDR3 length is 12 residues. V was pared by 10 bases and J by 5 bases, with 15 bases between. The V gene's germline CDR1 is ENHRY and CDR2 SYGVKD.

The CDR3 region has the DNA TGTGCCAGCAGTGAATTGACTAGCGGGAGCTACAATGAGCAGTTCTTC. Translated, it gives CASSELTSGSYNEQFF. The genes are TRBV25-1 and TRBJ2-1; TRBD2 matches at 12 bases. The CDR3 spans 16 residues. V gave up 1 base and J gave up 3 bases; unmatched junction bases: 1. Germline CDR1 is MGHDK and CDR2 is SYGVNS.

This clone appeared a few times. The V call is TRBV6-6, the J call TRBJ1-5; unclear D gene. Germline CDR1 is MNHNY and CDR2 is SVGAGI (reference sequence). The length of the CDR3 is 13 residues. The V end was cut by 2 bases, the J end by 1 base, with 3 bases between. CDR3 loop: CASSYGSNQPQHF. Written as DNA, the CDR3 is TGTGCCAGCAGTTACGGCAGCAATCAGCCCCAGCATTTT.

This chain uses TRBV2 with TRBJ1-2; a possible D gene is TRBD1 (5 bases). Trimming cost V 2 bases and J 4 bases, with 17 bases left between them. CDR1 SNHLY and CDR2 FYNNEI come from the germline V gene. This CDR3 has 16 residues. DNA for the CDR3: TGTGCCAGCAGTGAATATATTCAGGGTACTTTCTATGGCTACACCTTC. Its protein is CASSEYIQGTFYGYTF.

The rearrangement links TRBV28 to TRBJ2-1; perhaps TRBD2 as D (5 bases). Trimming removed 2 bases at V and 15 bases at J, with 11 bases between. The CDR3 spans 11 residues. Germline values: CDR1 MDHEN, CDR2 SYDVKM. CDR3 amino acids: CASSLRRRSFF. The CDR3 DNA is TGTGCCAGCAGTTTACGGAGGCGGTCGTTCTTC. Full variable domain (rest looked up from reference TRBV28 and TRBJ2-1): DVKVTQSSRYLVKRTGEKVFLECVQDMDHENMFWYRQDPGLGLRLIYFSYDVKMKEKGDIPEGYSVSREKKERFSLILESASTNQTSMYLCASSLRRRSFFGPGTRLTVL.

A note on this clone: The identical CDR3 is also encoded by other nucleotide sequences in the sample. V usage is TRBV6-5 and J usage is TRBJ2-6, with no clear D. Germline values: CDR1 MNHEY, CDR2 SVGAGI. The CDR3 is made up of 14 amino acids. Trimming took 4 bases from V and 1 from J, leaving 5 bases between them. Here the CDR3 reads CASSLGSGANVLTF. The DNA for the CDR3 is TGTGCCAGCAGTTTAGGGTCTGGGGCCAACGTCCTGACTTTC.